The 26 T cell receptor beta chains listed next were all sequenced from one sample in a study of shared clonotypes between healthy human individuals. Assay: immunoSEQ multiplex PCR; the TCRdb copy retains only in-frame clones and omits some. Among under 300,000 clones listed, 65% to 70% were seen once. Sequencing input: memory CD4+ T cells sorted from blood. Subset: CD45RA-negative fraction. These receptor sequences come from a man aged 25-40 years in good health.

The rearrangement uses TRBV13 and TRBJ2-1; 13 bases match TRBD2. The CDR3 sequence is 16 residues long. Looked up from germline, CDR1 is PRHDT and CDR2 is FYEKMQ (reference sequence). V gave up 5 bases and J gave up 10 bases; unmatched junction bases: 11. CDR3 region: CASSEWGGTSGNEQFF. The CDR3, as DNA: TGTGCCAGCAGCGAATGGGGGGGGACTAGCGGGAACGAGCAGTTCTTC.

The V gene is TRBV30, the J gene TRBJ1-1; TRBD1 matches 8 bases. Germline loops: CDR1 GTSNPN, CDR2 SVGIG (reference sequence). V shed 5 bases and J 3 bases; nucleotides not matched to a gene: 5. The CDR3 contains 13 residues. The CDR3 sequence is CAWRRGRDTEAFF. The CDR3 nucleotides read TGTGCCTGGCGCAGGGGGCGAGACACTGAAGCTTTCTTT.

This clone has a handful of counts. V is TRBV5-6 and J is TRBJ1-2, with 11 bases identical to TRBD1. The germline gives CDR1 SGHDT, CDR2 YYEEEE. After removal of 2 bases from V and 8 bases from J, the junction contained 14 bases not matched to a gene. The length of the CDR3 is 17 residues. The CDR3 DNA follows: TGTGCCAGCAGCTTACCTGGGACAGGGGGAAAATCGGAGGGCTACACCTTC. This translates into CASSLPGTGGKSEGYTF.

The rearrangement uses TRBV5-5 and TRBJ2-7, with D uncertain. The CDR3 has 13 residues. Germline lookup yields CDR1 SGHKS and CDR2 YYEKEE (reference sequence). Trimming took 5 bases from V and 0 from J, leaving 9 bases between them. CDR3 residues: CASRSHSSYEQYF. In DNA, the CDR3 is TGTGCCAGCAGGTCACATAGCTCCTACGAGCAGTACTTC.

The V and J genes are TRBV5-6 and TRBJ2-1; 7 positions agree with TRBD2. The V segment lost 3 bases and the J segment 0 bases; nucleotides outside the gene matches: 6. Germline loops: CDR1 SGHDT, CDR2 YYEEEE. The CDR3 contains 16 residues. The CDR3 DNA follows: TGTGCCAGCAGCTGGGACCGGGACTACTCCTACAATGAGCAGTTCTTC. Protein product: CASSWDRDYSYNEQFF.

This chain connects TRBV7-8 to TRBJ2-7; weak D call: TRBD1 (6 bases). Germline CDR1 and CDR2: SGHVS and FQNEAQ. The length of the CDR3 is 14 residues. V lost 0 bases to trimming and J lost 2 bases, with 8 bases between them. CDR3 DNA sequence: TGTGCCAGCAGCTTAGCTACAGGGCCCTACGAGCAGTACTTC. Amino acid sequence: CASSLATGPYEQYF.

This chain links TRBV6-6 with TRBJ1-3; weak D call: TRBD1 (5 bases). The germline V gene has CDR1 MNHNY and CDR2 SVGAGI (reference sequence). The CDR3 has 14 amino acids. Trimming took off 8 bases at V and 0 bases at J, with 11 bases between the two ends. The CDR3 loop reads CASHRFSSGNTIYF. The CDR3, as DNA: TGTGCCAGCCACAGGTTCTCCTCTGGAAACACCATATATTTT.

This chain links TRBV7-2 with TRBJ1-4; tentatively, D is TRBD1 (5 bases). Germline CDR1 SGHTA, CDR2 FQGNSA. The CDR3 has 15 amino acids. V lost 5 bases and J lost 1, with 11 bases in between. CDR3 sequence: CASSRGRGTNEKLFF. The CDR3 bases are TGTGCCAGCAGCAGGGGTAGAGGAACTAATGAAAAACTGTTTTTT. The whole variable domain, remainder taken from reference TRBV7-2 and TRBJ1-4, is GAGVSQSPSNKVTEKGKDVELRCDPISGHTALYWYRQSLGQGLEFLIYFQGNSAPDKSGLPSDRFSAERTGGSVSTLTIQRTQQEDSAVYLCASSRGRGTNEKLFFGSGTQLSVL.

The V and J genes are TRBV7-9 and TRBJ2-1; D is undetermined. Between the trimmed V and J ends, which lost 2 bases and 5 bases, there was a span of 7 bases. Germline CDR1 SEHNR, CDR2 FQNEAQ (reference sequence). The CDR3 runs 13 residues. CDR3 DNA sequence: TGTGCCAGCAGCTTAATGGGAAACAATGAGCAGTTCTTC. This encodes CASSLMGNNEQFF. Variable domain in full (rest from reference TRBV7-9 and TRBJ2-1): DTGVSQNPRHKITKRGQNVTFRCDPISEHNRLYWYRQTLGQGPEFLTYFQNEAQLEKSRLLSDRFSAERPKGSFSTLEIQRTEQGDSAMYLCASSLMGNNEQFFGPGTRLTVL.

A few counts support this clone. The chain carries TRBV6-1 and TRBJ1-2; D may be TRBD1 (5 bases). The CDR3 runs 13 residues. V was cut by 6 bases and J by 2 bases, with 10 bases left in between. The germline V gene has CDR1 MNHNS and CDR2 SASEGT. Written as DNA, the CDR3 is TGTGCCAGCAGCTTAGACAGCAACTATGGCTACACCTTC. Protein sequence: CASSLDSNYGYTF.

The CDR3 DNA follows: TGTGCCAGCAGTTCAGCGGCTAGCACAGATACGCAGTATTTT. This codes for CASSSAASTDTQYF. The J gene is TRBJ2-3, the V gene TRBV5-4, with D perhaps matching TRBD2 (5 bases). In germline, CDR1 is SGHNT, CDR2 YYREEE (reference sequence). V was shortened by 5 bases and J by 0 bases, with 10 bases between the two germline ends. The CDR3 spans 14 residues. Looking up the rest from reference TRBV5-4 and TRBJ2-3 gives the full variable domain: ETGVTQSPTHLIKTRGQQVTLRCSSQSGHNTVSWYQQALGQGPQFIFQYYREEENGRGNFPPRFSGLQFPNYSSELNVNALELDDSALYLCASSSAASTDTQYFGPGTRLTVL.

This clone has just one count. The CDR3 reads CASRQGFYGYTF. CDR3 DNA: TGTGCCAGCAGGCAGGGATTCTATGGCTACACCTTC. The chain links TRBV28 to TRBJ1-2, with D possibly being TRBD1 (5 bases). This CDR3 comprises 12 residues. Trimming shortened V by 6 bases and J by 4 bases, and 9 bases separated the two germline ends. Germline V gene sequence: CDR1 MDHEN, CDR2 SYDVKM.

This clone was seen just once. The chain has TRBV7-9 and TRBJ1-1; tentative D call: TRBD1 (5 bases). This CDR3 has 14 amino acids. V gave up 0 bases and J gave up 6 bases, with 11 bases separating them. Germline-derived CDR1 and CDR2 are SEHNR and FQNEAQ (reference sequence). The CDR3 nucleotides are TGTGCCAGCAGCTTAGCGCTGACGGGGGCTGAAGCTTTCTTT. Protein: CASSLALTGAEAFF.

The chain has TRBV27 and TRBJ2-3, with 7 bases fitting TRBD1. The germline CDR1 and CDR2 sequences are MNHEY and SMNVEV (reference sequence). The V segment lost 7 bases and the J segment 0 bases; nucleotides outside the gene matches: 4. The CDR3 has 14 residues. The CDR3 is CASTVTGSTDTQYF. CDR3 sequence (DNA): TGTGCCAGCACCGTGACAGGGAGCACAGATACGCAGTATTTT.

This clone was counted once. V usage is TRBV6-5 and J usage is TRBJ2-2, with D perhaps TRBD2 (6 bases). This CDR3 comprises 13 residues. CDR1 and CDR2 (germline): MNHEY, SVGAGI. With 2 bases removed from V and 8 bases from J, the gap between germline ends came to 9 bases. CDR3 DNA sequence: TGTGCCAGCAGTTACACGGGAGCGGGGGAGCTGTTTTTT. Encoded protein: CASSYTGAGELFF.

The rearrangement links TRBV11-3 to TRBJ2-1; a weak D match, TRBD2 (6 bases). The V end was cut by 6 bases, the J end by 1 base, with 13 bases between. The germline V gene encodes CDR1 SGHNT and CDR2 YENEEA. The CDR3 is 15 amino acids. DNA of the CDR3: TGTGCCAGCAGTACTAGGAGCGGGTCCTACAATGAGCAGTTCTTC. Translation gives CASSTRSGSYNEQFF.

The gene calls are TRBV9 and TRBJ1-4, with D possibly matching TRBD1 (6 bases). CDR1 is SGDLS and CDR2 is YYNGEE in the germline V gene. The CDR3 loop spans 16 amino acids. Trimming took off 0 bases at V and 6 bases at J, with 15 bases between the two ends. In nucleotides, the CDR3 is TGTGCCAGCAGCGTAGCGATAGGGGGTGGAGATGAAAAACTGTTTTTT. Amino acids: CASSVAIGGGDEKLFF.

In the case of this clone: Germline and junction disagree at one end, which may indicate a read error. The gene calls are TRBV19 and TRBJ1-5; no firm D call. The CDR3 runs to 12 residues. The germline CDR1 and CDR2 sequences are LNHDA and SQIVND (reference sequence). This CDR3 is CASSIHPQPQHF. For the CDR3, the DNA is TGTGCCAGTAGTATTCATCCTCAGCCCCAGCACTTT.

This chain links TRBV27 with TRBJ2-7; D is undetermined. The V and J ends lost 5 bases and 0 bases respectively, with 8 bases between them. The CDR3 has 13 residues. Germline V gene data show CDR1 as MNHEY and CDR2 as SMNVEV (reference sequence). The CDR3 here is CASSQGNSYEQYF. As DNA, the CDR3 is TGTGCCAGCAGTCAAGGGAACTCCTACGAGCAGTACTTC.

The chain recombines TRBV6-1 with TRBJ2-1, with a possible D match to TRBD1 (6 bases). From germline, CDR1 is MNHNS and CDR2 SASEGT. The CDR3 is 12 residues long. The V and J ends lost 5 bases and 11 bases respectively, with 13 bases between them. CDR3 DNA: TGTGCCAGCAGTCCCGACAGGCTCAAGCAGTTCTTC. It is translated as CASSPDRLKQFF.

Here the CDR3 DNA reads TGTGCCAGCAGCCTAGTGACAGGGGTGATGAACACTGAAGCTTTCTTT. It encodes CASSLVTGVMNTEAFF. The chain employs TRBV7-8 and TRBJ1-1, with TRBD1 matching over 8 bases. Trimming removed 5 bases from V and 0 bases from J; junction bases left unmatched: 8. Germline lookup yields CDR1 SGHVS and CDR2 FQNEAQ. The CDR3 extends over 16 amino acids.

The chain employs TRBV10-3 and TRBJ2-1; tentatively, D is TRBD1 (6 bases). Trimming removed 10 bases at V and 1 base at J, with 11 bases between. The CDR3 is made up of 13 amino acids. The germline V gene encodes CDR1 ENHRY and CDR2 SYGVKD. CDR3 in DNA: TGTGCCACCCGGGACAATTCCTACAATGAGCAGTTCTTC. Protein sequence: CATRDNSYNEQFF.

V usage is TRBV7-8 and J usage is TRBJ2-1; 11 nucleotides align to TRBD2. Germline CDR1 and CDR2: SGHVS and FQNEAQ. The V gene end was trimmed by 5 bases and the J gene end by 4 bases; junction bases not matched to a gene: 4. CDR3 length: 15 residues. CDR3 in DNA: TGTGCCAGCAGCCTTGGGACTAGCGGTTACAATGAGCAGTTCTTC. Encoded protein: CASSLGTSGYNEQFF. The variable domain in full, completed from reference TRBV7-8 and TRBJ2-1, reads GAGVSQSPRYKVAKRGQDVALRCDPISGHVSLFWYQQALGQGPEFLTYFQNEAQLDKSGLPSDRFFAERPEGSVSTLKIQRTQQEDSAVYLCASSLGTSGYNEQFFGPGTRLTVL.

Only a few counts were recorded for this clone. The chain joins TRBV5-4 to TRBJ2-3, with 11 bases aligning to TRBD2. The germline CDR1 and CDR2 sequences are SGHNT and YYREEE (reference sequence). With 4 bases clipped from V and 10 bases from J, the junction kept 11 bases outside the gene matches. This CDR3 has 15 amino acids. In nucleotides, the CDR3 is TGTGCCAGCAGCGGAGCCGGGACTAGCGGCGGAGCGCAGTATTTT. Translation gives CASSGAGTSGGAQYF.

The J gene is TRBJ2-1, the V gene TRBV19; 9 bases fit TRBD2. V lost 4 bases, J lost 5 bases, and 6 bases stayed unmatched. The length of the CDR3 is 15 residues. Germline-derived CDR1 and CDR2 are LNHDA and SQIVND (reference sequence). The CDR3 protein is CASSRTTSGNNEQFF. The CDR3 DNA follows: TGTGCCAGTAGTAGGACGACTAGCGGAAACAATGAGCAGTTCTTC.

This chain uses TRBV5-1 with TRBJ2-1; either TRBD1 or TRBD2 may fit D (5 bases each). The V gene lost 2 bases and the J gene lost 8 bases, with 20 bases spanning the gap. Germline CDR1 SGHRS, CDR2 YFSETQ. There are 16 residues in the CDR3. CDR3 region: CASSFAGTHQGDEQFF. The CDR3 DNA sequence: TGCGCCAGCAGCTTTGCCGGGACCCACCAAGGCGATGAGCAGTTCTTC.